These 17 T cell receptor beta chains share one sample of origin, sequenced in a study of Tregs in tolerant kidney transplant recipients. Measured with immunoSEQ multiplex PCR; TCRdb has only the in-frame clones, and not every one. This sample has hundreds of thousands of clones; approximately 84% occur once, and the top ten carry 0.64%. Input material: CD4+ T cells from blood. These receptors were obtained from a human donor in good health.

Written as DNA, the CDR3 is TGTGCCAGCAGCCCAGATAGGGGACTAGCGGTTCAAGAGACCCAGTACTTC. Protein sequence: CASSPDRGLAVQETQYF. The rearrangement uses TRBV11-3 and TRBJ2-5, with TRBD2 matching 11 bases. Trimming took 5 bases from V and 2 from J; bases not matched to a gene: 10. This CDR3 is 17 amino acids long. The germline V gene has CDR1 SGHNT and CDR2 YENEEA.

V gene TRBV7-2 combines with J gene TRBJ2-5; 7 bases line up with TRBD2. Trimming took 5 bases from V and 6 from J; bases not matched to a gene: 12. The CDR3 sequence is 15 residues long. Germline V gene lookup returns CDR1 SGHTA and CDR2 FQGNSA. CDR3 nucleotide sequence: TGTGCCAGCAGCCCCTCAGCTGCGGGAGAAAAGACCCAGTACTTC. Amino acid sequence: CASSPSAAGEKTQYF.

The chain combines TRBV5-1 with TRBJ1-1, with D possibly TRBD1 on 6 matching bases. The CDR3 is 14 amino acids. V was pared by 4 bases and J by 3 bases, with 13 bases between. From germline, CDR1 is SGHRS and CDR2 YFSETQ. CDR3 in amino acids: CASSADRMDTEAFF. The CDR3 DNA is TGCGCCAGCAGCGCAGACAGGATGGACACTGAAGCTTTCTTT.

V gene TRBV5-5 combines with J gene TRBJ1-1; the D gene is possibly TRBD1 (6 bases). V was cut by 1 base and J by 5 bases, with 12 bases left in between. The germline CDR1 and CDR2 sequences are SGHKS and YYEKEE (reference sequence). CDR3 length: 14 amino acids. The CDR3 here is CASSLYGTQTEAFF. The CDR3 bases are TGTGCCAGCAGCTTGTATGGGACACAGACTGAAGCTTTCTTT.

The chain joins TRBV11-2 to TRBJ1-6; 11 bases map to TRBD1. The ends lost 5 bases at V and 10 bases at J; junction bases unmatched: 10. The CDR3 is 16 residues long. Germline loops: CDR1 SGHAT, CDR2 FQNNGV. The CDR3 here is CASSPAPDRGRSPLHF. CDR3 bases: TGTGCCAGCAGCCCCGCCCCGGACAGGGGGCGATCACCCCTCCACTTT. Using reference TRBV11-2 and TRBJ1-6 for the parts outside the CDR3, the full variable domain is EAGVAQSPRYKIIEKRQSVAFWCNPISGHATLYWYQQILGQGPKLLIQFQNNGVVDDSQLPKDRFSAERLKGVDSTLKIQPAKLEDSAVYLCASSPAPDRGRSPLHFGNGTRLTVT.

In DNA, the CDR3 is TGTGCCAGCACCGACGGGACTCGGTATGGCTACACCTTC. Its protein product is CASTDGTRYGYTF. The J gene is TRBJ1-2, the V gene TRBV6-5, with D perhaps TRBD1 (5 bases). Between the trimmed V and J ends, which lost 7 bases and 5 bases, there was a span of 14 bases. Germline CDR1 is MNHEY and CDR2 is SVGAGI. CDR3 length: 13 residues.

V and J are TRBV10-1 and TRBJ2-3, with TRBD1 matching over 10 bases. The V segment lost 4 bases and the J segment 4 bases; nucleotides outside the gene matches: 5. Germline V lookup: CDR1 WNHNN, CDR2 SYGVQD (reference sequence). The CDR3 has 15 amino acids. The CDR3 sequence: CASSVGQGVSDTQYF. Written as DNA, the CDR3 is TGCGCCAGCAGTGTCGGACAGGGGGTCTCAGATACGCAGTATTTT.

This clone occurred a few times. The chain is built from TRBV15 and TRBJ1-1, with 8 positions matching TRBD1. The CDR3 runs to 14 residues. Germline CDR1 reads LNHNV; CDR2 reads YYDKDF (reference sequence). V trimming: 8 bases; J trimming: 7 bases; junction bases outside the gene matches: 12. CDR3 in amino acids: CATRGGTGTFEAFF. The CDR3 bases are TGTGCCACCCGGGGCGGGACAGGCACCTTTGAAGCTTTCTTT.

This clone was detected a few times. The chain is built from TRBV11-2 and TRBJ2-5, with 9 bases that match TRBD2. The trim removed 5 bases at V and 3 bases at J, leaving 4 bases unmatched. Germline loops: CDR1 SGHAT, CDR2 FQNNGV. The CDR3 runs 14 residues. Here the CDR3 reads CASSPTSGEETQYF. In DNA form, the CDR3 reads TGTGCCAGCAGCCCGACTAGCGGAGAAGAGACCCAGTACTTC.

J is TRBJ2-1 and V is TRBV5-4; TRBD1 might be the D (5 bases). With 2 bases removed from V and 4 bases from J, the gap between germline ends came to 10 bases. The germline V gene has CDR1 SGHNT and CDR2 YYREEE (reference sequence). The CDR3 runs to 14 residues. The CDR3 DNA follows: TGTGCCAGCAGCTTAGGGGCTAATTACAATGAGCAGTTCTTC. Protein: CASSLGANYNEQFF. Together with reference TRBV5-4 and TRBJ2-1, the CDR3 gives the full variable domain: ETGVTQSPTHLIKTRGQQVTLRCSSQSGHNTVSWYQQALGQGPQFIFQYYREEENGRGNFPPRFSGLQFPNYSSELNVNALELDDSALYLCASSLGANYNEQFFGPGTRLTVL.

This rearrangement joins TRBV18 to TRBJ1-5, with TRBD1 identical over 9 bases. CDR3 length equals 13 residues. Germline V CDR1 and CDR2: KGHSH, LQKENI. V shed 6 bases, J shed 7 bases, and the junction held 4 bases outside the gene matches. DNA of the CDR3: TGTGCCAGCTCCCAAGACAGGGGGCAGCCCCAGCATTTT. This gives the protein CASSQDRGQPQHF.

This rearrangement joins TRBV9 to TRBJ1-2; D is perhaps TRBD1 (6 bases). Germline V CDR1 and CDR2: SGDLS, YYNGEE. V dropped 3 bases and J dropped 4 bases, with 16 bases sitting between them. The CDR3 sequence is 15 residues long. The CDR3 nucleotides read TGTGCCAGCAGCGCTTACAGGGCGGGAACCTATGGCTACACCTTC. Its translation: CASSAYRAGTYGYTF.

CDR3 coding DNA: TGTGCCAGCAGCTTTCGGGGCTACGAGCAGTACTTC. Translation gives CASSFRGYEQYF. This chain joins TRBV5-4 and TRBJ2-7; possibly TRBD2 for D (5 bases). The CDR3 covers 12 residues. The V gene lost 2 bases and the J gene lost 3 bases, with 6 bases spanning the gap. The germline V gene has CDR1 SGHNT and CDR2 YYREEE (reference sequence).

CDR3 bases: TGTGCCAGCAGTTTATCTCCGGGTTTAGCCTACGAGCAGTACTTC. Amino acid sequence: CASSLSPGLAYEQYF. The chain joins TRBV27 to TRBJ2-7, with D unresolved. This CDR3 has 15 residues. Trimming removed 0 bases at V and 2 bases at J, with 11 bases between. The germline V gene encodes CDR1 MNHEY and CDR2 SMNVEV (reference sequence).

The chain is built from TRBV7-9 and TRBJ1-3; D may be TRBD1 (6 bases). The CDR3 runs 17 residues. Germline-derived CDR1 and CDR2 are SEHNR and FQNEAQ (reference sequence). Trimming stripped 5 bases from V and 2 bases from J, with 19 bases between. This CDR3 reads CASSPPPTGATGNTIYF. CDR3 bases: TGTGCCAGCAGCCCACCCCCGACAGGAGCCACTGGAAACACCATATATTTT.

The V call is TRBV29-1, the J call TRBJ2-3, with D possibly TRBD1 on 6 matching bases. Germline V gives CDR1 SQVTM, CDR2 ANQGSEA. Trimming took off 7 bases at V and 5 bases at J, with 19 bases between the two ends. The CDR3 totals 14 residues. CDR3: CSGRARGSRDTQYF. The CDR3 DNA follows: TGCAGCGGGCGGGCCAGGGGCTCGAGAGATACGCAGTATTTT.

This chain links TRBV18 with TRBJ2-7; D possibly matches TRBD1 or TRBD2 (6 bases each). V dropped 3 bases and J dropped 7 bases, with 19 bases sitting between them. The CDR3 spans 15 residues. Germline CDR1 is KGHSH and CDR2 is LQKENI. In nucleotides, the CDR3 is TGTGCCAGCTCACCCCGCGGGACACCCTCAGGGGAGCAGTACTTC. This codes for CASSPRGTPSGEQYF.